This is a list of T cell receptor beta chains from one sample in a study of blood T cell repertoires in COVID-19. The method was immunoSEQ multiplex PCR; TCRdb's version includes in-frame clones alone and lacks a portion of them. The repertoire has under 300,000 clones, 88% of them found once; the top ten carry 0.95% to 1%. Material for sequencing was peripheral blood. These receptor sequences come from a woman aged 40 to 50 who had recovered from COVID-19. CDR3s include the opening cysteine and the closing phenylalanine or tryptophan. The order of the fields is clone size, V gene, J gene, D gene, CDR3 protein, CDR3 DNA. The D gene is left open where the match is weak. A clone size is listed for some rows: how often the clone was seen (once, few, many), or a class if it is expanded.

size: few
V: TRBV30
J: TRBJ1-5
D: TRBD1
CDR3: CAWSSGTGRNQPQHF
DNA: TGTGCCTGGAGTTCCGGGACAGGACGGAATCAGCCCCAGCATTTT

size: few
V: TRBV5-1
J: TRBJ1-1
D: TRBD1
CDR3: CASSSQGTGPTEAFF
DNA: TGCGCCAGCAGCTCCCAGGGGACAGGGCCCACTGAAGCTTTCTTT

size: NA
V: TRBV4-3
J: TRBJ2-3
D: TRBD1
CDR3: CASSQVGTALDTQYF
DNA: TGCGCCAGCAGCCAAGTTGGGACAGCCCTAGATACGCAGTATTTT

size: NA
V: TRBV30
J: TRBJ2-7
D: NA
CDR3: CAWSVSAGAYEQYF
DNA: TGTGCCTGGAGTGTATCGGCAGGGGCCTACGAGCAGTACTTC

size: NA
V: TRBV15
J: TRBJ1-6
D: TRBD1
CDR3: CATSSPTGGYSPLHF
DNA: TGTGCCACCAGCAGTCCGACAGGGGGCTATTCACCCCTCCACTTT

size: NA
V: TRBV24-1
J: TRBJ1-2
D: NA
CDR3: CATSDPHTGAGKNYGYTF
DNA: TGTGCCACCAGTGACCCCCACACAGGCGCAGGGAAGAACTATGGCTACACCTTC

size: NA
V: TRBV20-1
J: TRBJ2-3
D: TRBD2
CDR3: CSASPGLASGQYF
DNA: TGCAGTGCTAGTCCCGGACTAGCGTCGGGGCAGTATTTT

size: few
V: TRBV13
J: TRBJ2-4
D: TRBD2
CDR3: CASSPRLAGGRGDIQYF
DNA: TGTGCCAGCAGCCCCCGACTAGCGGGAGGCCGGGGGGACATTCAGTACTTC

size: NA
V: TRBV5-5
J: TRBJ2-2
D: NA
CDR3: CASSATPGAGELFF
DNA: TGTGCCAGCAGCGCCACTCCCGGGGCCGGGGAGCTGTTTTTT

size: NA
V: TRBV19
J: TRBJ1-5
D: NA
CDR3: CASTALGLSNQPQHF
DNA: TGTGCCAGTACCGCGCTCGGTTTAAGCAATCAGCCCCAGCATTTT

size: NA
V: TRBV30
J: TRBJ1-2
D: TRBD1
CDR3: CAWADRGAFGRGYTF
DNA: TGTGCCTGGGCGGACAGGGGGGCGTTTGGTCGGGGCTACACCTTC

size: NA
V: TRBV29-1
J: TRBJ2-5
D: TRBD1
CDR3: CSVGGQSKETQYF
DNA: TGCAGCGTTGGGGGACAGTCGAAAGAGACCCAGTACTTC

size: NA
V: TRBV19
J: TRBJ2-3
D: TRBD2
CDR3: CASSMGGRAGDTQYF
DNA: TGTGCCAGTAGTATGGGGGGGAGGGCCGGAGATACGCAGTATTTT

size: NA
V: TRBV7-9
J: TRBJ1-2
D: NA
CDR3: CASSHRVGGYGYTF
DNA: TGTGCCAGCAGCCACCGGGTGGGGGGGTATGGCTACACCTTC

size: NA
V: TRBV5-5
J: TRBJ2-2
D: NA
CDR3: CASRLSTLPTGELFF
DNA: TGTGCCAGCCGACTGAGTACCCTCCCGACCGGGGAGCTGTTTTTT

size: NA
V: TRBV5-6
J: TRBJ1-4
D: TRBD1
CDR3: CASSPGTDEKLFF
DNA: TGTGCCAGCAGCCCGGGGACAGATGAAAAACTGTTTTTT

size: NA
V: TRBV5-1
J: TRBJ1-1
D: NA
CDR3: CASRREDMNTEAFF
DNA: TGCGCCAGCAGAAGAGAGGACATGAACACTGAAGCTTTCTTT

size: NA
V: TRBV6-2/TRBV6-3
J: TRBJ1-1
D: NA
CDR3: CASSYSGGGPNTEAFF
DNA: TGTGCCAGCAGTTACTCTGGGGGCGGACCGAACACTGAAGCTTTCTTT

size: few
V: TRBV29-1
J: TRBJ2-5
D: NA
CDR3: CSVAPGPGETQYF
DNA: TGCAGCGTTGCCCCAGGGCCCGGGGAGACCCAGTACTTC

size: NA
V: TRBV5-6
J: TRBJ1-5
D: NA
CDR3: CASSLVAGGQPQHF
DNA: TGTGCCAGCAGCTTGGTTGCGGGGGGGCAGCCCCAGCATTTT

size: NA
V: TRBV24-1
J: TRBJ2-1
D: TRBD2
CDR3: CATSDPRGGHNNEQFF
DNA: TGTGCCACCAGTGATCCGCGGGGGGGTCACAACAATGAGCAGTTCTTC

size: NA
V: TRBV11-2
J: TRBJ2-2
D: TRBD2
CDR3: CASSLLAGAGELFF
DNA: TGTGCCAGCAGCCTACTAGCGGGGGCCGGGGAGCTGTTTTTT

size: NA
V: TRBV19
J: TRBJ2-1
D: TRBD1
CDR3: CASSISDRAYNEQFF
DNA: TGTGCCAGTAGTATTAGTGACAGGGCCTACAATGAGCAGTTCTTC

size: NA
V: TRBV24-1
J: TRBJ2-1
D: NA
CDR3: CATSDLGRREQFF
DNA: TGTGCCACCAGTGACTTGGGGCGACGGGAGCAGTTCTTC

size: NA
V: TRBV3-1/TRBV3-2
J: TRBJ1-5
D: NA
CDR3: CASSPRGNQPQHF
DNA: TGTGCCAGCAGCCCAAGGGGGAATCAGCCCCAGCATTTT

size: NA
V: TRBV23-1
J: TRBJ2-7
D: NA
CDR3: CASSQSWEFEQYF
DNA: TGCGCCAGCAGTCAATCCTGGGAGTTCGAGCAGTACTTC

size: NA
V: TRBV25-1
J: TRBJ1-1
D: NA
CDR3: CASSETGWKTEAFF
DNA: TGTGCCAGCAGTGAAACAGGGTGGAAGACTGAAGCTTTCTTT

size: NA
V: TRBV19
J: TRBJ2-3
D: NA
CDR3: CASSRGADTQYF
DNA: TGTGCCAGTAGTAGGGGGGCAGATACGCAGTATTTT

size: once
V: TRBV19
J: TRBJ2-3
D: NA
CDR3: CASSIGGAAVDTQYF
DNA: TGTGCCAGTAGTATAGGCGGGGCTGCGGTAGATACGCAGTATTTT

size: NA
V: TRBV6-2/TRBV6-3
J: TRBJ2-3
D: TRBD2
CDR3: CASSHSGRAVDTQYF
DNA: TGTGCCAGCAGCCACAGCGGGAGGGCCGTCGATACGCAGTATTTT

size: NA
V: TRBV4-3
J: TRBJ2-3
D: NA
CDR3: CASSQGGPPDTQYF
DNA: TGCGCCAGCAGCCAAGGGGGGCCCCCAGATACGCAGTATTTT

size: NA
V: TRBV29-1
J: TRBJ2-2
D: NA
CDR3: CSVPYTGELFF
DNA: TGCAGCGTCCCTTACACCGGGGAGCTGTTTTTT

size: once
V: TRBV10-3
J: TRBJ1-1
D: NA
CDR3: CAISGGRGTEAFF
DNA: TGTGCCATCAGTGGCGGGCGGGGGACTGAAGCTTTCTTT

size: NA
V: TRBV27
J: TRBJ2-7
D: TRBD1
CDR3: CASSLSGDRGFYEQYF
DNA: TGTGCCAGCAGTTTATCGGGGGACAGGGGGTTCTACGAGCAGTACTTC

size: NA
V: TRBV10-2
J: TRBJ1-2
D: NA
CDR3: CASAPTGYGYTF
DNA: TGCGCCAGCGCCCCGACAGGTTATGGCTACACCTTC

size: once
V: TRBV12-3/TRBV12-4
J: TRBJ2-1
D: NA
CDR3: CASSQSGARFF
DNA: TGTGCCAGCAGCCAGAGTGGGGCTAGGTTCTTC

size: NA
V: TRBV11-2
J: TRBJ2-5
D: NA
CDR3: CASSQNLGADALETQYF
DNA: TGTGCCAGCAGCCAAAACCTAGGGGCGGACGCCCTAGAGACCCAGTACTTC

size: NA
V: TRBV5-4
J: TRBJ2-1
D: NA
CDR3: CASSLGAGTYNEQFF
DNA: TGTGCCAGCAGCTTGGGTGCGGGGACCTACAATGAGCAGTTCTTC

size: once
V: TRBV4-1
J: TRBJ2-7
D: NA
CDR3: CASSQEGRAWAYEQYF
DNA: TGCGCCAGCAGCCAAGAGGGTCGAGCGTGGGCCTACGAGCAGTACTTC

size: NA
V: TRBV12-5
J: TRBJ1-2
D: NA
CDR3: CASGSRQFGYTF
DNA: TGTGCTAGTGGATCCCGACAGTTTGGCTACACCTTC

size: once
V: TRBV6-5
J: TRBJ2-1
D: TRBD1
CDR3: CASSSQTGWMHNEQFF
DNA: TGTGCCAGCAGTTCCCAGACAGGGTGGATGCACAATGAGCAGTTCTTC

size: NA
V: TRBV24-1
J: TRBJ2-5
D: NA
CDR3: CATSDPRGKETQYF
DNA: TGTGCCACCAGTGACCCACGGGGGAAAGAGACCCAGTACTTC

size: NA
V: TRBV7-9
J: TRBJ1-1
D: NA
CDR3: CASSPKSGNTEAFF
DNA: TGTGCCAGCAGCCCCAAGTCGGGGAACACTGAAGCTTTCTTT

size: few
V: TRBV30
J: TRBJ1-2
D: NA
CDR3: CASKPDLGYGYTF
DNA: TGTGCCTCTAAGCCGGACTTGGGGTATGGCTACACCTTC

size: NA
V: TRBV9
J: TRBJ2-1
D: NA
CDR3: CASTPGGGPYNEQFF
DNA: TGTGCCAGCACCCCTGGGGGAGGACCCTACAATGAGCAGTTCTTC

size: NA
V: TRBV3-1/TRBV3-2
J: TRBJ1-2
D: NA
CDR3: CASSQEGRRVGYTF
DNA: TGTGCCAGCAGCCAAGAGGGTCGGCGGGTTGGCTACACCTTC

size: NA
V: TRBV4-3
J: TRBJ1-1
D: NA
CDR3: CASSQDWEKLNTEAFF
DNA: TGCGCCAGCAGCCAAGATTGGGAGAAATTGAACACTGAAGCTTTCTTT